This T cell receptor beta chain is drawn from a study of cytomegalovirus exposure and HLA in healthy donors. The CDR3 runs to 16 residues. Germline loops: CDR1 SGHRS, CDR2 YFSETQ. After removal of 4 bases from V and 0 bases from J, the junction contained 6 bases not matched to a gene. Both 60 Vbeta primers and 13 Jbeta primers went into the PCR. The assay was immunoSEQ multiplex PCR, and TCRdb's table has in-frame clones only and misses some. This table holds about 42,000 clones, roughly 47% found once. Healthy donors of bone marrow made up the group. The sample was PBMCs. The origin of this receptor is a human donor in good health. The gene calls are TRBV5-1 and TRBJ1-1; 10 nucleotides match TRBD1. Here the CDR3 DNA reads TGCGCCAGCAGCCCCGACAGGGGGCCAATGAACACTGAAGCTTTCTTT. Translating it yields CASSPDRGPMNTEAFF.